These 28 T cell receptor beta chains were all obtained from the same sample, sequenced in a study of cytomegalovirus exposure and HLA in healthy donors. It was with 60 Vbeta and 13 Jbeta primers that the PCR ran. Here immunoSEQ multiplex PCR was the method, and the copy in TCRdb shows in-frame clones only, minus some. The ten most abundant clones cover 1% of a sample with some 120,000 clones. Sequenced material: PBMCs. The origin of the receptors is a young man in good health and CMV-seronegative.

A remark on this clone: Relative to the germline gene, one junction end is altered; a read error may explain this. Other DNA sequences from this sample encode an identical CDR3 as well. The chain combines TRBV6-5 with TRBJ2-7; possibly TRBD1 for D (6 bases). There are 12 residues in the CDR3. CDR1 and CDR2 from the germline V gene are MNHEY and SVGAGI. Written as DNA, the CDR3 is TGTGCCAGCAGTTATCAGGGGTACGAACAGTACTTC. Its translation is CASSYQGYEQYF.

The rearrangement joins TRBV2 to TRBJ1-2; 8 nucleotides align to TRBD1. Germline trimming cut 7 bases from V and 4 bases from J; bases unmatched to any gene: 8. Germline CDR1 and CDR2: SNHLY and FYNNEI. The CDR3 has 14 residues. The CDR3 DNA reads TGTGCCAGCACCAACGACAGGGGAGGCTATGGCTACACCTTC. Protein sequence: CASTNDRGGYGYTF.

J is TRBJ1-5 and V is TRBV19; D uncertain. The V end was cut by 6 bases, the J end by 4 bases, with 10 bases between. The V gene's germline CDR1 is LNHDA and CDR2 SQIVND (reference sequence). CDR3 length: 13 residues. The CDR3 DNA sequence: TGTGCCAGTAGGACGGAGCAAAATCAGCCCCAGCATTTT. This codes for CASRTEQNQPQHF.

The chain joins TRBV6-5 to TRBJ2-7, with 8 nucleotides matching TRBD2. J gave up 0 bases and V 7 bases, and 5 bases lay outside the gene matches. In germline, CDR1 is MNHEY, CDR2 SVGAGI. The CDR3 sequence is 14 residues long. CDR3 nucleotides: TGTGCCAGCACGGGGGGGAGTAGCTCCTACGAGCAGTACTTC. Its protein is CASTGGSSSYEQYF.

The J gene is TRBJ2-3, the V gene TRBV7-6; the match to TRBD2 covers 12 bases. The CDR3 sequence is 17 residues long. The V segment lost 4 bases and the J segment 1 base; nucleotides outside the gene matches: 6. The V gene's germline CDR1 is SGHVS and CDR2 FNYEAQ. The CDR3 protein is CASSWSGLAGGTDTQYF. CDR3 bases: TGTGCCAGCAGCTGGTCGGGACTAGCGGGCGGCACAGATACGCAGTATTTT.

The rearrangement links TRBV7-6 to TRBJ2-2; D might be TRBD1 (6 bases). The CDR3 consists of 19 residues. Germline-derived CDR1 and CDR2 are SGHVS and FNYEAQ. Trimming stripped 1 base from V and 5 bases from J, with 23 bases between. The CDR3 spells CASSLVAIPGTSGTGELFF. CDR3 coding DNA: TGTGCCAGCAGCTTAGTGGCAATCCCAGGGACATCGGGGACCGGGGAGCTGTTTTTT.

V is TRBV4-2 and J is TRBJ1-5; possible D gene TRBD1, 6 bases. The germline gives CDR1 LGHNA, CDR2 YNFKEQ. Trimming pared 0 bases from V and 0 bases from J, leaving 15 bases between. The CDR3 is 18 amino acids. The CDR3 loop reads CASSQEGPGANSNQPQHF. DNA of the CDR3: TGTGCCAGCAGCCAAGAAGGGCCAGGGGCGAATAGCAATCAGCCCCAGCATTTT.

The chain recombines TRBV5-1 with TRBJ1-1; 10 nucleotides align to TRBD1. Per the germline V gene, CDR1 is SGHRS and CDR2 is YFSETQ. With 4 bases clipped from V and 4 bases from J, the junction kept 7 bases outside the gene matches. CDR3 length: 15 residues. CDR3 amino acids: CASSIGWTGGTEAFF. The CDR3 DNA sequence: TGCGCCAGCAGCATAGGATGGACAGGGGGCACTGAAGCTTTCTTT.

The chain links TRBV7-9 to TRBJ2-4; 8 bases agree with TRBD1. The CDR3 covers 15 residues. Germline-derived CDR1 and CDR2 are SEHNR and FQNEAQ (reference sequence). Germline trimming cut 5 bases from V and 3 bases from J; bases unmatched to any gene: 6. The CDR3 DNA sequence: TGTGCCAGCAGCAGACAGGGGACGGTCAAAAACATTCAGTACTTC. Translated, it gives CASSRQGTVKNIQYF.

The chain links TRBV7-9 to TRBJ1-2, with 8 bases identical to TRBD1. Germline V CDR1 and CDR2: SEHNR, FQNEAQ (reference sequence). The J segment lost 7 bases and the V segment lost 3 bases, leaving 10 bases of the junction unmatched. The CDR3 consists of 15 residues. The chain's CDR3 is CASSFAGGADGGYTF. Here the CDR3 DNA reads TGTGCCAGCAGCTTTGCAGGGGGCGCGGACGGTGGCTACACCTTC.

This chain connects TRBV12-5 to TRBJ1-2, with D unclear. Germline CDR1 is LGHNT and CDR2 is FRNRAP. Trimming removed 6 bases at V and 4 bases at J, with 12 bases between. This CDR3 comprises 13 residues. CDR3 bases: TGTGCTAGTGGCCAGAACAAACCCTATGGCTACACCTTC. This sequence encodes CASGQNKPYGYTF.

The chain links TRBV5-1 to TRBJ2-5; D not certain. CDR3 length: 14 amino acids. Germline values: CDR1 SGHRS, CDR2 YFSETQ. Trimming took 0 bases from V and 1 from J, leaving 7 bases between them. CDR3 nucleotides: TGCGCCAGCAGCTTGGTTTCAGGCCAAGAGACCCAGTACTTC. Amino acid sequence: CASSLVSGQETQYF.

The CDR3 region is CASSFHRGGGNTGELFF. The CDR3 region has the DNA TGTGCCAGCAGTTTTCATCGAGGGGGGGGAAACACCGGGGAGCTGTTTTTT. The chain uses TRBV27 and TRBJ2-2, with a possible D match to TRBD2 (7 bases). The CDR3 spans 17 residues. V lost 3 bases to trimming and J lost 2 bases, with 16 bases between them. From germline, CDR1 is MNHEY and CDR2 SMNVEV (reference sequence).

The chain combines TRBV4-1 with TRBJ1-5, with 12 bases aligning to TRBD1. Trimming cost V 2 bases and J 4 bases; bases outside gene matches: 3. Per germline, CDR1 MGHRA and CDR2 YSYEKL. The CDR3 covers 16 residues. CDR3 nucleotides: TGCGCCAGCAGCCAACCGGGACAGGGGGCTAATCAGCCCCAGCATTTT. Protein product: CASSQPGQGANQPQHF.

The V and J genes are TRBV10-3 and TRBJ1-6; D call uncertain. The V gene lost 2 bases and the J gene lost 7 bases, with 9 bases spanning the gap. CDR1 and CDR2 (germline): ENHRY, SYGVKD. The CDR3 is 14 residues long. The CDR3 nucleotides read TGTGCCATCAGTGAGCCGGACTCAAATTCACCCCTCCACTTT. It codes for CAISEPDSNSPLHF.

The genes are TRBV30 and TRBJ2-2; the D gene is possibly TRBD2 (5 bases). Per germline, CDR1 GTSNPN and CDR2 SVGIG (reference sequence). Trimming took off 4 bases at V and 13 bases at J, with 13 bases between the two ends. The CDR3 contains 11 residues. CDR3 sequence (DNA): TGTGCCTGGACCCTAAACGGAGGGCTGTTTTTT. This encodes CAWTLNGGLFF.

The rearrangement links TRBV5-1 to TRBJ2-3; TRBD2 is a possible D gene (5 bases). Trimming removed 0 bases at V and 2 bases at J, with 10 bases between. Germline CDR1 is SGHRS and CDR2 is YFSETQ. The CDR3 has 15 residues. CDR3 loop: CASSLGLRATDTQYF. CDR3 coding DNA: TGCGCCAGCAGCTTGGGTTTGAGGGCCACAGATACGCAGTATTTT.

This chain connects TRBV6-5 to TRBJ1-3, with 9 bases fitting TRBD1. The CDR3 consists of 13 residues. Trimming removed 6 bases from V and 7 bases from J; junction bases left unmatched: 4. In germline, CDR1 is MNHEY, CDR2 SVGAGI. CDR3 sequence: CASSIGQGNTIYF. The CDR3 DNA sequence: TGTGCCAGCAGCATCGGACAGGGGAACACCATATATTTT.

The CDR3 nucleotides read TGTGCCAGCAGGGGGGGTCCTGGCGGAACTGGCTACACCTTC. Its protein is CASRGGPGGTGYTF. The chain is built from TRBV6-1 and TRBJ1-2, with D perhaps TRBD1 (5 bases). The ends were cut back, 6 bases at V and 7 bases at J, with 18 bases in the middle. This CDR3 has 14 residues. Germline CDR1 MNHNS, CDR2 SASEGT.

This chain connects TRBV7-8 to TRBJ1-1; D possibly corresponds to TRBD1 (5 bases). This CDR3 comprises 18 residues. CDR1 and CDR2 from the germline V gene are SGHVS and FQNEAQ. Trimming cost V 2 bases and J 4 bases, with 23 bases left between them. CDR3 in DNA: TGTGCCAGCAGCTTATCCTACGGGGGTGTGGATGAGGGCACTGAAGCTTTCTTT. Protein sequence: CASSLSYGGVDEGTEAFF. The full variable domain, in which reference TRBV7-8 and TRBJ1-1 provide the parts outside the CDR3, is GAGVSQSPRYKVAKRGQDVALRCDPISGHVSLFWYQQALGQGPEFLTYFQNEAQLDKSGLPSDRFFAERPEGSVSTLKIQRTQQEDSAVYLCASSLSYGGVDEGTEAFFGQGTRLTVV.

Regarding this clone: An end of the junction does not agree with germline; a read error may underlie this. The chain has TRBV27 and TRBJ1-4, with 8 bases fitting TRBD1. The CDR3 totals 14 residues. CDR1 MNHEY and CDR2 SMNVEV come from the germline V gene (reference sequence). CDR3 sequence (DNA): TGTGCCAGCAGACAGGACAGGGAATCTGAAGAACTGTTTTTT. Protein: CASRQDRESEELFF.

The V call is TRBV5-1, the J call TRBJ2-1; TRBD2 might be the D (6 bases). The CDR3 extends over 15 amino acids. The germline V and J ends were trimmed by 0 bases and 4 bases, with 11 bases remaining between them. Per the germline V gene, CDR1 is SGHRS and CDR2 is YFSETQ. CDR3 bases: TGCGCCAGCAGCTTGGAAGGTGGGGGGTACAATGAGCAGTTCTTC. The encoded protein is CASSLEGGGYNEQFF.

The V call is TRBV10-3, the J call TRBJ1-4; 9 bases fit TRBD1. V shed 9 bases and J 7 bases; nucleotides not matched to a gene: 9. This CDR3 comprises 14 residues. CDR1 and CDR2 (germline): ENHRY, SYGVKD. As DNA, the CDR3 is TGTGCCATAAAGAGGGACAGGGAAGGTGAAAAACTGTTTTTT. This translates into CAIKRDREGEKLFF.

This chain uses TRBV6-1 with TRBJ2-7; 7 bases agree with TRBD2. Germline V gives CDR1 MNHNS, CDR2 SASEGT. The junction had 7 bases not matched to a gene; V was cut back by 7 bases and J by 1 base. This CDR3 has 14 residues. The CDR3 nucleotides read TGTGCCAGCACCGTAGCGGGCCTTTCCTACGAGCAGTACTTC. It translates to CASTVAGLSYEQYF.

This chain uses TRBV7-9 with TRBJ2-5; TRBD2 is a possible D gene (5 bases). CDR1 is SEHNR, CDR2 FQNEAQ, per germline (reference sequence). The CDR3 is made up of 14 amino acids. Trimming shortened V by 5 bases and J by 5 bases, and 15 bases separated the two germline ends. The CDR3 reads CASSPRGLGETQYF. CDR3 DNA sequence: TGTGCCAGCAGCCCCCGGGGATTGGGCGAGACCCAGTACTTC.

V and J are TRBV19 and TRBJ1-1, with TRBD1 matching over 8 bases. The CDR3 has 16 amino acids. CDR1 is LNHDA and CDR2 is SQIVND in the germline V gene (reference sequence). Germline trimming cut 5 bases from V and 0 bases from J; bases unmatched to any gene: 8. The CDR3 loop reads CASSVGQGYMNTEAFF. Written as DNA, the CDR3 is TGTGCCAGTAGTGTAGGACAGGGCTATATGAACACTGAAGCTTTCTTT.

The rearrangement joins TRBV5-4 to TRBJ2-7, with TRBD2 identical over 14 bases. The germline V gene encodes CDR1 SGHNT and CDR2 YYREEE (reference sequence). V gave up 3 bases and J gave up 4 bases; unmatched junction bases: 6. CDR3 length: 16 residues. The CDR3 loop reads CASSYPTSGRGYEQYF. DNA for the CDR3: TGTGCCAGCAGCTATCCGACTAGCGGGAGGGGTTACGAGCAGTACTTC.

The chain combines TRBV10-3 with TRBJ1-5, with D possibly TRBD1 on 5 matching bases. Germline V gene sequence: CDR1 ENHRY, CDR2 SYGVKD. Between the trimmed V and J ends, which lost 6 bases and 6 bases, there was a span of 15 bases. The CDR3 spans 14 residues. The CDR3 DNA sequence: TGTGCCATCAGCCGGGAGGGACCCGGTCAGCCCCAGCATTTT. Amino acid sequence: CAISREGPGQPQHF.